The TCR beta chain described here comes from a study of T cell changes during pregnancy in multiple sclerosis. The CDR3 has 16 residues. V lost 1 base and J lost 2; bases outside the gene matches: 2. Germline V gene sequence: CDR1 MGHRA, CDR2 YSYEKL. Libraries were prepared by immunoSEQ multiplex PCR; TCRdb keeps only in-frame clonotypes and omits some of them. Counted here are around 110,000 clones, 91% occurring once; the ten biggest clones make up around 1.6%. This receptor was identified in a female donor with multiple sclerosis, enrolled in a pregnancy study. This specimen consisted of peripheral blood, obtained before pregnancy. V gene TRBV4-1 combines with J gene TRBJ2-1; 10 positions agree with TRBD2. CDR3 bases: TGCGCCAGCAGCCAAGGTCTAGCGGGGGCCTACAATGAGCAGTTCTTC. Protein product: CASSQGLAGAYNEQFF.